This TCR beta chain emerged from a study of Graves' ophthalmopathy and Graves' hyperthyroidism. This clonotype was seen many times. The ends were cut back, 1 base at V and 3 bases at J, with 9 bases in the middle. The CDR3 consists of 15 residues. Germline CDR1 and CDR2: SGHTA and FQGNSA. Enrolled hyperthyroidism patients had a new diagnosis, a duration under 2 months, and an age of 18 to 65. Amplifying from RNA transcripts, the study obtained TCR beta CDR3 regions. The workflow started with a first-round RT-PCR run with HTBI primers and then moved on to a second-round multiplex PCR. From the multiplex PCR reads, TCRdb called clonotypes with MiXCR, one entry per CDR3 protein. The sample lists 450,000 to 600,000 distinct CDR3 sequences, less than 40% occurring once.

Sequencing was done on a sample of peripheral blood or thyroid tissue (not recorded which). The sequence derives from an adult man with Graves' hyperthyroidism. The chain recombines TRBV7-2 with TRBJ2-2; D gene uncertain. The CDR3 DNA reads as TGTGCCAGCAGCTTAGGGCTGGTTCACACCGGGGAGCTGTTTTTT. Its translation is CASSLGLVHTGELFF.